This TCR beta chain appears in the sequencing data of a study of T cell responses to AZD1222 COVID-19 vaccine. Study-wide results and limits: Recipients of two AZD1222 doses showed rising Spike-specific TCR breadth and depth. In the spike-specific TCR repertoire, nearly half reportedly target unmutated variant regions. No repertoire was sampled before or during the peak T cell response, only after it.

Using immunoSEQ multiplex PCR, the repertoire was profiled, and TCRdb retains in-frame clones only, with some absent. Among 85,000 to 130,000 clones, approximately 86% were seen once, and the ten largest hold roughly 3.3%. In the case of this clone: Its matching antigen is unknown.

The V gene's germline CDR1 is SQVTM and CDR2 ANQGSEA. This CDR3 has 20 amino acids. Deletions cut 1 base from V and 6 bases from J, with 31 bases between. The source material was peripheral blood, sampled 28 days after the second dose of the MenACWY control vaccine. The receptor's source is an adult who received the MenACWY meningococcal vaccine as a control. This chain uses TRBV29-1 with TRBJ2-4, with D maybe TRBD2 (6 bases). The CDR3 coding sequence is TGCAGCGTTGAAGGCTTCAGTGGTCAGGGTCTCCCTTTGGGGGGAAACATTCAGTACTTC. Amino acids: CSVEGFSGQGLPLGGNIQYF.